The rows below give T cell receptor beta chains drawn from one sample of a study of shared clonotypes between healthy human individuals. Here immunoSEQ multiplex PCR was the method, and the copy in TCRdb shows in-frame clones only, minus some. The sample holds approximately 2.5 million clones, 80% to 95% seen once. Input material: naive CD4+ T cells from PBMCs. These receptors originate from a man younger than 35 in good health. Some clones in this sample may be carry-over from other donors' samples. Both conserved end residues are part of each CDR3. The order of the fields is J gene, V gene, clone size, D gene, CDR3 protein, CDR3 DNA. D genes are given only for firm matches. A clone size is listed for some rows: how often the clone was seen (once, few, many), or a class if it is expanded.

j_gene: TRBJ1-3; v_gene: TRBV6-4; abundance: -; d_gene: TRBD1; CDR3aa: CASSASITLWTGRFSGNTIYF; CDR3nt: TGTGCCAGCAGTGCCTCGATTACTTTGTGGACAGGGCGATTCTCTGGAAACACCATATATTTT
j_gene: TRBJ1-1; v_gene: TRBV6-1; abundance: -; d_gene: TRBD1; CDR3aa: CASSPRPGQAFEAFF; CDR3nt: TGTGCCAGCAGCCCTCGCCCCGGACAGGCCTTTGAAGCTTTCTTT
j_gene: TRBJ1-1; v_gene: TRBV18; abundance: -; d_gene: -; CDR3aa: CASSPMSAGVMNTEAFF; CDR3nt: TGTGCCAGCTCTCCCATGTCAGCTGGGGTGATGAACACTGAAGCTTTCTTT
j_gene: TRBJ2-3; v_gene: TRBV18; abundance: -; d_gene: -; CDR3aa: CASSPSIVMSGSTDTQYF; CDR3nt: TGTGCCAGCTCACCAAGTATAGTGATGAGTGGGAGCACAGATACGCAGTATTTT
j_gene: TRBJ2-5; v_gene: TRBV7-2; abundance: -; d_gene: -; CDR3aa: CASSFLGETQYF; CDR3nt: TGTGCCAGCAGCTTTTTGGGAGAGACCCAGTACTTC
j_gene: TRBJ2-3; v_gene: TRBV28; abundance: -; d_gene: -; CDR3aa: CASSLGGATDTQYF; CDR3nt: TGTGCCAGCAGCCTGGGGGGGGCCACAGATACGCAGTATTTT
j_gene: TRBJ2-7; v_gene: TRBV28; abundance: -; d_gene: -; CDR3aa: CASSSHGAKTYEQYF; CDR3nt: TGTGCCAGCAGCTCCCACGGGGCTAAAACCTACGAGCAGTACTTC
j_gene: TRBJ2-1; v_gene: TRBV28; abundance: -; d_gene: TRBD1; CDR3aa: CASSRPGQVDEQFF; CDR3nt: TGTGCCAGCAGCCGGCCGGGACAGGTCGATGAGCAGTTCTTC
j_gene: TRBJ1-5; v_gene: TRBV7-6; abundance: -; d_gene: TRBD1; CDR3aa: CASSPGGSNANNQPQHF; CDR3nt: TGTGCCAGCAGCCCAGGGGGCTCCAACGCTAACAATCAGCCCCAGCATTTT
j_gene: TRBJ2-1; v_gene: TRBV5-6; abundance: -; d_gene: TRBD1; CDR3aa: CASEGQGLRNEQFF; CDR3nt: TGTGCCAGCGAAGGACAGGGTCTGCGCAATGAGCAGTTCTTC
j_gene: TRBJ1-3; v_gene: TRBV10-1; abundance: -; d_gene: -; CDR3aa: CASRWTAYGNTIYF; CDR3nt: TGCGCCAGCAGGTGGACAGCCTATGGAAACACCATATATTTT
j_gene: TRBJ2-3; v_gene: TRBV10-3; abundance: once; d_gene: TRBD2; CDR3aa: CAISPGLAGGPTDTQYF; CDR3nt: TGTGCCATCAGCCCGGGACTAGCGGGAGGGCCCACAGATACGCAGTATTTT
j_gene: TRBJ1-2; v_gene: TRBV27; abundance: -; d_gene: -; CDR3aa: CASGLKRYGYTF; CDR3nt: TGTGCCAGCGGCCTTAAACGGTATGGCTACACCTTC
j_gene: TRBJ2-3; v_gene: TRBV5-1; abundance: -; d_gene: -; CDR3aa: CASSLRRGRITDTQYF; CDR3nt: TGCGCCAGCAGCTTGAGAAGGGGGAGAATAACAGATACGCAGTATTTT
j_gene: TRBJ2-7; v_gene: TRBV11-3; abundance: -; d_gene: -; CDR3aa: CASSHQGAAEQYF; CDR3nt: TGTGCCAGCAGCCATCAAGGGGCGGCCGAGCAGTACTTC